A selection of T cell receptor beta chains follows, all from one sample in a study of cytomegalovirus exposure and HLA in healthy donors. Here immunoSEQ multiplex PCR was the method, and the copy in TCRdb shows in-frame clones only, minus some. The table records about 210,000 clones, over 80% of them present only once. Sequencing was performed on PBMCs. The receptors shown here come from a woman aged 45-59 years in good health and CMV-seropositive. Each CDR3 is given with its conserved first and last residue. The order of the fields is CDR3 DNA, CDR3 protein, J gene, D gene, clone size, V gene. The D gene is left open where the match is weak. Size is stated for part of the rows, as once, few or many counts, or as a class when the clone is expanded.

CDR3 DNA: TGTGCCAGCAGTAACGACTACCCAACTAATGAAAAACTGTTTTTT
CDR3 protein: CASSNDYPTNEKLFF
J gene: TRBJ1-4
D gene: NA
clone size: few
V gene: TRBV6-5

CDR3 DNA: TGTGCCAGCAGCGTAGAAGCGGCAGGTGAGCAGTTCTTC
CDR3 protein: CASSVEAAGEQFF
J gene: TRBJ2-1
D gene: NA
clone size: NA
V gene: TRBV9

CDR3 DNA: TGCGCCAGCTTGAGGGACACCACCTCCTACGAGCAGTACTTC
CDR3 protein: CASLRDTTSYEQYF
J gene: TRBJ2-7
D gene: NA
clone size: NA
V gene: TRBV5-1

CDR3 DNA: TGTGCCAGCTCAAAAGACAGGGCTGGGGCCAACGTCCTGACTTTC
CDR3 protein: CASSKDRAGANVLTF
J gene: TRBJ2-6
D gene: TRBD1
clone size: NA
V gene: TRBV18

CDR3 DNA: TGTGCCAGCAGTGAGGGCGGGGGGGCCGGTGAGCAGTTCTTC
CDR3 protein: CASSEGGGAGEQFF
J gene: TRBJ2-1
D gene: TRBD2
clone size: NA
V gene: TRBV6-1

CDR3 DNA: TGTGCCAGCAGCTTGGCCGGAGACAGCTCCGCGACCGGGGAGCTGTTTTTT
CDR3 protein: CASSLAGDSSATGELFF
J gene: TRBJ2-2
D gene: NA
clone size: NA
V gene: TRBV5-4

CDR3 DNA: TGCGCCAGCAGCTTTACAGTGAGGAACACTGAAGCTTTCTTT
CDR3 protein: CASSFTVRNTEAFF
J gene: TRBJ1-1
D gene: NA
clone size: NA
V gene: TRBV5-1

CDR3 DNA: TGTGCCATCAGCTCAGGGTGGCCGGACACTGAAGCTTTCTTT
CDR3 protein: CAISSGWPDTEAFF
J gene: TRBJ1-1
D gene: NA
clone size: NA
V gene: TRBV10-3

CDR3 DNA: TGTGCCAGCAGATCTTCGACAGGGGACTATGGCTACACCTTC
CDR3 protein: CASRSSTGDYGYTF
J gene: TRBJ1-2
D gene: TRBD1
clone size: NA
V gene: TRBV7-2

CDR3 DNA: TGCAGTGCTCCTAGGGGGCACACCATATATTTT
CDR3 protein: CSAPRGHTIYF
J gene: TRBJ1-3
D gene: TRBD1
clone size: NA
V gene: TRBV20-1

CDR3 DNA: TGCGCCAGCAGCCACTCACAGGGGGCGCGTACTGAAGCTTTCTTT
CDR3 protein: CASSHSQGARTEAFF
J gene: TRBJ1-1
D gene: TRBD1
clone size: NA
V gene: TRBV4-1

CDR3 DNA: TGCGCCAGCGGCCAAGTAGGTTCCTATCGGGAGGCTTTCTTT
CDR3 protein: CASGQVGSYREAFF
J gene: TRBJ1-1
D gene: NA
clone size: NA
V gene: TRBV4-1

CDR3 DNA: TGTGCCAGCAGCTTAGGGGGAGCGGGGGGGAATGAGCAGTTCTTC
CDR3 protein: CASSLGGAGGNEQFF
J gene: TRBJ2-1
D gene: TRBD2
clone size: NA
V gene: TRBV7-9

CDR3 DNA: TGCGCCAGCAGGTTCGGGACTAGCGGGTTGGTAGATACGCAGTATTTT
CDR3 protein: CASRFGTSGLVDTQYF
J gene: TRBJ2-3
D gene: TRBD2
clone size: NA
V gene: TRBV5-1

CDR3 DNA: TGCGCCAGCAGCTTGGAACAGGGGGCCCTCCACTTT
CDR3 protein: CASSLEQGALHF
J gene: TRBJ1-6
D gene: TRBD1
clone size: NA
V gene: TRBV5-1

CDR3 DNA: TGTGCCAGCAGTCGAGGGGGCTCGCCTGCTGTAGAGCAGTACTTC
CDR3 protein: CASSRGGSPAVEQYF
J gene: TRBJ2-7
D gene: TRBD1
clone size: NA
V gene: TRBV4-2

CDR3 DNA: TGTGCCAGCAGTTTCAGGGGGCTGGGTAATGAAAAACTGTTTTTT
CDR3 protein: CASSFRGLGNEKLFF
J gene: TRBJ1-4
D gene: TRBD1
clone size: NA
V gene: TRBV6-5

CDR3 DNA: TGTGCCAGCAGCACAGGGGGCGTAAACACTGAAGCTTTCTTT
CDR3 protein: CASSTGGVNTEAFF
J gene: TRBJ1-1
D gene: TRBD1
clone size: NA
V gene: TRBV6-1

CDR3 DNA: TGTGCCACCAGCAGAGGCCAGGGGGCCCGACTATCTGGAAACACCATATATTTT
CDR3 protein: CATSRGQGARLSGNTIYF
J gene: TRBJ1-3
D gene: TRBD1
clone size: NA
V gene: TRBV15

CDR3 DNA: TGTGCCTGGAGCCGTCGCACTGAAGCTTTCTTT
CDR3 protein: CAWSRRTEAFF
J gene: TRBJ1-1
D gene: NA
clone size: NA
V gene: TRBV30

CDR3 DNA: TGTGCCAGCAGTTTACGCGATTTTGAAGCTTTCTTT
CDR3 protein: CASSLRDFEAFF
J gene: TRBJ1-1
D gene: NA
clone size: NA
V gene: TRBV28

CDR3 DNA: TGTGCCAGCCGTAACAGGGGGCACTACGAGCAGTACTTC
CDR3 protein: CASRNRGHYEQYF
J gene: TRBJ2-7
D gene: TRBD1
clone size: few
V gene: TRBV5-4

CDR3 DNA: TGCGCCAGCAGCCCAGGGGTCTCTGGAAACACCATATATTTT
CDR3 protein: CASSPGVSGNTIYF
J gene: TRBJ1-3
D gene: NA
clone size: NA
V gene: TRBV5-1

CDR3 DNA: TGTGCCAGCAGCGTAGCCGGACAGGACTCTGGGGCCAACGTCCTGACTTTC
CDR3 protein: CASSVAGQDSGANVLTF
J gene: TRBJ2-6
D gene: TRBD1
clone size: NA
V gene: TRBV9

CDR3 DNA: TGCGCCAGCAGCCCTCAACAGGGTAAGGGAGAGACCCAGTACTTC
CDR3 protein: CASSPQQGKGETQYF
J gene: TRBJ2-5
D gene: NA
clone size: NA
V gene: TRBV4-1

CDR3 DNA: TGCGCCAGCAGTTTAGCGGGGGGTCTCTCCAATGAGCAGTTCTTC
CDR3 protein: CASSLAGGLSNEQFF
J gene: TRBJ2-1
D gene: TRBD2
clone size: NA
V gene: TRBV5-1

CDR3 DNA: TGTGCCAGCTCACCGACCGGACAGGGGAGAGGCTACACCTTC
CDR3 protein: CASSPTGQGRGYTF
J gene: TRBJ1-2
D gene: TRBD1
clone size: NA
V gene: TRBV18

CDR3 DNA: TGTGCCAGCAGCTTCATGTCAGGGAACACTGAAGCTTTCTTT
CDR3 protein: CASSFMSGNTEAFF
J gene: TRBJ1-1
D gene: NA
clone size: NA
V gene: TRBV7-9

CDR3 DNA: TGTGCCAGCAGCGTAGCCGGGGACACTGAAGCTTTCTTT
CDR3 protein: CASSVAGDTEAFF
J gene: TRBJ1-1
D gene: NA
clone size: NA
V gene: TRBV9

CDR3 DNA: TGTGCCAGCAGTGAGAGGGCACAGACTCTTTCACCCCTCCACTTT
CDR3 protein: CASSERAQTLSPLHF
J gene: TRBJ1-6
D gene: NA
clone size: once
V gene: TRBV2

CDR3 DNA: TGTGCCAGCAGCTTAGCTCAGTCGCACCAGTACTTC
CDR3 protein: CASSLAQSHQYF
J gene: TRBJ2-5
D gene: NA
clone size: NA
V gene: TRBV7-9

CDR3 DNA: TGCGCCAGCAGCCAAGACCCCGGGACAGGGCGGTACGAGCAGTACTTC
CDR3 protein: CASSQDPGTGRYEQYF
J gene: TRBJ2-7
D gene: TRBD1
clone size: NA
V gene: TRBV4-3

CDR3 DNA: TGTGCCAGTCTTCCGGGGTCGCCATACACTGAAGCTTTCTTT
CDR3 protein: CASLPGSPYTEAFF
J gene: TRBJ1-1
D gene: NA
clone size: NA
V gene: TRBV19

CDR3 DNA: TGTGCCACCAGCCCCTTAGGGTCTAGCCCCTTTGATAATGAGCAGTTCTTC
CDR3 protein: CATSPLGSSPFDNEQFF
J gene: TRBJ2-1
D gene: NA
clone size: NA
V gene: TRBV15

CDR3 DNA: TGCAGTGCTTTCGACAGGGACAAACTGTTTTTT
CDR3 protein: CSAFDRDKLFF
J gene: TRBJ1-4
D gene: TRBD1
clone size: NA
V gene: TRBV20-1